Here is one TCR beta chain with its context. What it binds is not known. The protocol was immunoSEQ multiplex PCR, while the TCRdb copy is restricted to in-frame clones and leaves out a portion. The sample consists of more than 4,000 clones, about 91% of them appearing once. This sample was taken from a study of lymphopenia after photon versus proton radiotherapy. Study conclusions and caveats: Larger post-nadir TCR diversity loss correlated inversely with survival in deceased patients. Survival link was tested only in deceased patients; proton benefit remains a possibility. After the lymphocyte nadir, photon-treated repertoires showed oligoclonal expansion, especially of CD8+ Temra cells.

CDR3 length: 13 residues. V lost 2 bases and J 4 bases, leaving 7 bases between the germline ends. Germline V gene lookup returns CDR1 SGHRS and CDR2 YFSETQ. The specimen was peripheral blood, collected from a patient treated with photon-based radiotherapy. This TCR was sampled from an elderly man with cholangiocarcinoma. J is TRBJ2-1 and V is TRBV5-1, with D tentatively TRBD1 (5 bases). The CDR3 loop reads CASSFDSYNEQFF. Here the CDR3 DNA reads TGCGCCAGCAGCTTTGACAGTTACAATGAGCAGTTCTTC.